The 13 T cell receptor beta chains in this list originate from one sample, sequenced in a study of blood T cell repertoires in COVID-19. The repertoire was sequenced with immunoSEQ multiplex PCR; TCRdb's copy has only in-frame clones and lacks some. The profile shows about 160,000 clones, roughly 87% of them singletons. Material for sequencing was peripheral blood. The origin of the receptors is a woman aged 55-70 years who had recovered from COVID-19.

This chain connects TRBV4-3 to TRBJ2-7; D not resolved. V lost 0 bases, J lost 6 bases, and 9 bases lay in between. CDR3 length equals 13 residues. Germline CDR1 reads LGHNA; CDR2 reads YSLEER. The CDR3 DNA sequence: TGCGCCAGCAGCCAAGATTATAGTCCCGAGCAGTACTTC. It codes for CASSQDYSPEQYF.

The chain links TRBV3-1 (or the pseudogene TRBV3-2) to TRBJ2-4, with 8 bases lining up with TRBD2. J gave up 6 bases and V 3 bases, and 13 bases lay outside the gene matches. Per germline, CDR1 LGHDT and CDR2 YNNKEL (reference sequence). The CDR3 loop spans 17 amino acids. CDR3 region: CASSQGFGGAAGNIQYF. The CDR3 bases are TGTGCCAGCAGCCAGGGATTCGGGGGGGCCGCCGGAAACATTCAGTACTTC.

The rearrangement links TRBV7-9 to TRBJ2-5, with TRBD2 identical over 10 bases. Germline V gives CDR1 SEHNR, CDR2 FQNEAQ (reference sequence). Unmatched junction bases numbered 3, after V lost 2 bases and J lost 3 bases. The CDR3 covers 15 residues. In DNA, the CDR3 is TGTGCCAGCAGCTTAACCGGACTAGCGGAAGAGACCCAGTACTTC. As protein: CASSLTGLAEETQYF. The variable domain in full, completed from reference TRBV7-9 and TRBJ2-5, reads DTGVSQNPRHKITKRGQNVTFRCDPISEHNRLYWYRQTLGQGPEFLTYFQNEAQLEKSRLLSDRFSAERPKGSFSTLEIQRTEQGDSAMYLCASSLTGLAEETQYFGPGTRLLVL.

The chain recombines TRBV4-1 with TRBJ1-5; no definite D call. V lost 0 bases, J lost 3 bases, and 9 bases lay in between. Germline CDR1 MGHRA, CDR2 YSYEKL. The CDR3 length is 15 residues. The CDR3 coding sequence is TGCGCCAGCAGCCAAGATACAGTGGCCAATCAGCCCCAGCATTTT. Translating it yields CASSQDTVANQPQHF.

This sequence joins TRBV24-1 and TRBJ2-5; the match to TRBD1 covers 8 bases. J gave up 7 bases and V 3 bases, and 9 bases lay outside the gene matches. Germline CDR1 KGHDR, CDR2 SFDVKD. The length of the CDR3 is 15 residues. The CDR3 sequence: CATSDLGTGRGTQYF. The CDR3 region has the DNA TGTGCCACCAGTGATCTAGGGACAGGCCGGGGGACCCAGTACTTC.

The count of this clone is one. The V call is TRBV5-5, the J call TRBJ1-3; D gene uncertain. CDR1 is SGHKS and CDR2 is YYEKEE in the germline V gene (reference sequence). V lost 4 bases and J lost 0, with 8 bases in between. The CDR3 runs to 14 residues. CDR3 bases: TGTGCCAGCAGCCCAGGTGCCTCTGGAAACACCATATATTTT. It codes for CASSPGASGNTIYF.

This rearrangement joins TRBV14 to TRBJ1-1, with 8 bases identical to TRBD1. The CDR3 extends over 16 amino acids. Germline-derived CDR1 and CDR2 are SGHDN and FVKESK. The V gene end was trimmed by 0 bases and the J gene end by 6 bases; junction bases not matched to a gene: 9. The CDR3 region is CASSQDRWQTGAEAFF. CDR3 coding DNA: TGTGCCAGCAGCCAAGATCGGTGGCAGACAGGGGCTGAAGCTTTCTTT.

The chain employs TRBV5-8 and TRBJ2-5, with D possibly TRBD1 on 5 matching bases. This CDR3 has 15 amino acids. Trimming took off 0 bases at V and 2 bases at J, with 11 bases between the two ends. Germline V CDR1 and CDR2: SGHTS, YDEGEE. The CDR3 region is CASSLGQGWQETQYF. CDR3 DNA: TGTGCCAGCAGCTTGGGGCAGGGATGGCAAGAGACCCAGTACTTC.

The CDR3 is CASSLSWYQETQYF. The DNA of the CDR3 is TGTGCCAGCAGCTTAAGCTGGTACCAAGAGACCCAGTACTTC. The chain employs TRBV7-2 and TRBJ2-5; D not certain. V lost 2 bases and J 0 bases, leaving 7 bases between the germline ends. CDR3 size: 14 residues. Looked up from germline, CDR1 is SGHTA and CDR2 is FQGNSA. The variable domain in full, completed from reference TRBV7-2 and TRBJ2-5, reads GAGVSQSPSNKVTEKGKDVELRCDPISGHTALYWYRQSLGQGLEFLIYFQGNSAPDKSGLPSDRFSAERTGGSVSTLTIQRTQQEDSAVYLCASSLSWYQETQYFGPGTRLLVL.

The V call is TRBV18, the J call TRBJ2-5, with a weak D call TRBD1 (5 bases). Trimming took off 0 bases at V and 4 bases at J, with 12 bases between the two ends. The CDR3 is made up of 15 amino acids. Germline loops: CDR1 KGHSH, CDR2 LQKENI. Here the CDR3 reads CASSPPGALGETQYF. For the CDR3, the DNA is TGTGCCAGCTCACCACCAGGGGCGTTGGGAGAGACCCAGTACTTC.

The CDR3 is CATSDLEGGQYF. The DNA of the CDR3 is TGTGCCACCAGTGATTTAGAGGGAGGGCAGTACTTC. This sequence joins TRBV24-1 and TRBJ2-7, with D tentatively TRBD2 (6 bases). This CDR3 has 12 residues. Per the germline V gene, CDR1 is KGHDR and CDR2 is SFDVKD. V was shortened by 1 base and J by 9 bases, with 9 bases between the two germline ends.

The chain employs TRBV9 and TRBJ1-1; 8 bases match TRBD1. V trimming: 0 bases; J trimming: 3 bases; junction bases outside the gene matches: 4. The germline CDR1 and CDR2 sequences are SGDLS and YYNGEE. There are 15 residues in the CDR3. CDR3 amino acids: CASSVAQDRDTEAFF. Here the CDR3 DNA reads TGTGCCAGCAGCGTAGCCCAGGACAGGGACACTGAAGCTTTCTTT.

The J gene is TRBJ2-1, the V gene TRBV25-1; TRBD1 matches at 7 bases. Losses at the gene ends were 4 bases for V and 0 bases for J; bases not matched to a gene: 9. CDR3 length equals 17 residues. Germline-derived CDR1 and CDR2 are MGHDK and SYGVNS. CDR3 nucleotides: TGTGCCAGCAGTGCTATACAGGGGCCGAGCTCCTACAATGAGCAGTTCTTC. Amino acids: CASSAIQGPSSYNEQFF.